Reported below is one TCR beta chain. Antigen unknown. The authors prepared the TCRbeta library with unique molecular identifiers. TCRdb processed the PCR reads anew with MiXCR; each CDR3 protein has one entry. The sample includes over 80,000 distinct CDR3 sequences, about a quarter seen only once; the top ten take about a fifth. The CDR3 runs to 20 residues. This specimen comes from a study of T-cell reconstitution after alpha-beta-depleted transplantation in children. Findings and caveats of the study: Surviving thymic progenitors and recipient T cells were the source of high TCRbeta diversity at day 60 in some patients. Roughly two months post-transplant, alpha-beta T cells reportedly originated from several hundred graft clones that had expanded. Newly produced T cells mostly provided counts and TCRbeta diversity after one year, as hyperexpanded clones declined.

The chain uses TRBV21-1 and TRBJ2-2; the DNA was not used to check the table's D call, TRBD2. TRBV21-1 is a known pseudogene. The sample in question was PBMCs, obtained before TCRalphabeta/CD19-depleted stem cell transplant. This sequence originates from a boy younger than 10 with acute lymphoblastic leukemia, due to receive a stem cell transplant. CDR3 sequence (DNA): TGTGCCAGCAGCATCTCGGGACTAGCGGAGGGGGCCTTTAGGGGCGGGGAGCTGTTTTTT. Translation gives CASSISGLAEGAFRGGELFF.